The entry below gives a single T cell receptor (beta chain) sequence along with its context. Its antigen is as yet unknown. The sample originates from a study of cytomegalovirus exposure and HLA in healthy donors. Study-level information: In a later analysis, the 100 to 150 validation repertoires were reported to have used the same platform as the 600 to 700 first-cohort repertoires. Study conclusions and caveats: There were fewer than 200 TCR beta chains listed as cytomegalovirus-associated.

The assay was immunoSEQ multiplex PCR, and TCRdb's table has in-frame clones only and misses some. The sample yields about 58,000 clones, about 92% seen once. J lost 15 bases, V lost 4 bases, and 13 bases had no gene match. The CDR3 contains 15 residues. Germline assignment: CDR1 MDHEN and CDR2 SYDVKM. This TCR was recovered from a man in his late teens or twenties in good health and CMV-seronegative. The gene calls are TRBV28 and TRBJ2-1; 12 bases agree with TRBD2. Sequencing used PBMCs. The CDR3 sequence is CASSSGSQTSGSRFF. As DNA, the CDR3 is TGTGCCAGCAGTTCAGGATCCCAGACTAGCGGGAGCCGGTTCTTC.